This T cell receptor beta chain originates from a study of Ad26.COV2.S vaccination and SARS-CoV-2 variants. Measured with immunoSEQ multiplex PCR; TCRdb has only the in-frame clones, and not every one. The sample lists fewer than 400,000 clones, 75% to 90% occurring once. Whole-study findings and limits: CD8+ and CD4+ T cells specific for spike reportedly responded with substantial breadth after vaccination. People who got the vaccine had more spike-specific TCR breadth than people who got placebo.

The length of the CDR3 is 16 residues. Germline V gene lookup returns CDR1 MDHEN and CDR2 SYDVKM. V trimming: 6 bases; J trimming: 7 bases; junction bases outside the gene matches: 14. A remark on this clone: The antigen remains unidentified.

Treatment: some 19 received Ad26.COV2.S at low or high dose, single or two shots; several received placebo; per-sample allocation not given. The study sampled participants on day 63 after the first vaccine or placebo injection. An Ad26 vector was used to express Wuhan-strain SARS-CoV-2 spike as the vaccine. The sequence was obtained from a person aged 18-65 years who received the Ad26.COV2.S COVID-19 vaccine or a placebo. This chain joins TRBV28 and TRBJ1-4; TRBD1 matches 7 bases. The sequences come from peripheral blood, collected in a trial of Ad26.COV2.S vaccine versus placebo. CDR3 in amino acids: CASSPQTGMEGEKLFF. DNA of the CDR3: TGTGCCAGCAGCCCCCAGACAGGGATGGAAGGTGAAAAACTGTTTTTT.